Below, one T cell receptor (beta chain) is given with its context. This sample was taken from a study of blood T cell repertoires in COVID-19. Study information: Both acute and convalescent COVID-19 samples were obtained from the United States, Italy and Spain. T cells, B-cell-depleted T cells, or PBMCs provided the cDNA or gDNA that served as material.

Germline values: CDR1 LGHDT, CDR2 YNNKEL (reference sequence). The germline V and J ends were trimmed by 4 bases and 2 bases, with 14 bases remaining between them. The CDR3 is 16 residues long. How the authors handled the data: It was from reference gene primer amplification that nucleated cell counts were estimated. TCRdb's copy holds only in-frame clones and misses some; the assay was immunoSEQ multiplex PCR. The DNA gave D and trimming, while V, J and clone size come from that table. The sample includes some 150,000 clones, roughly 81% of them seen just once. The material sequenced was peripheral blood. This receptor was obtained from a human donor with acute or convalescent COVID-19. The donor label of this sample is uncertain. The rearrangement joins TRBV3-1 (or the pseudogene TRBV3-2) to TRBJ1-4, with D maybe TRBD1 (6 bases). CDR3 bases: TGTGCCAGCAGCCTCACGGGGGGGGCGACTAATGAAAAACTGTTTTTT. Its protein product is CASSLTGGATNEKLFF.